Each of the 22 T cell receptor beta chains below was sequenced from the same sample in a study of CD8+ T cells in alopecia areata listed by TCRdb under 2018. This specimen's time point label, per the study, means: 24 weeks on oral tofacitinib. Taken with the paper, the label for treatment or condition translates to: oral pan-JAK inhibitor, 5-10 mg twice daily. Library method: the immunoSEQ multiplex PCR assay. To provide template for TCR sequencing, every sample had RNA extracted and reverse transcribed into cDNA. Entries here come from immuneACCESS through TCRdb and include only in-frame sequences with V and J called. Some clones fail to appear in such tables; in the studies checked, an unresolved V gene covers under half of the shortfall, and the cause of the remainder is unknown. Within this sample are nearly 200,000 clones, with 58% of them counted one time only. The ten largest clones represent 5.5% of the sample.

Sequencing was performed on CD4+ T cells sorted from blood, taken at week 24, from a patient treated with tofacitinib. Receptor source: a human donor with alopecia areata.

The rearrangement links TRBV7-2 to TRBJ2-7; 7 nucleotides agree with TRBD1. Trimming at V came to 1 base and at J to 2 bases, leaving 5 bases not matched to a gene. The germline V gene encodes CDR1 SGHTA and CDR2 FQGNSA. The CDR3 is 15 residues long. DNA for the CDR3: TGTGCCAGCAGCTTAGTGGGGGACAGAGCCTACGAGCAGTACTTC. Translated, it gives CASSLVGDRAYEQYF. Full variable domain (outside the CDR3, taken from reference TRBV7-2 and TRBJ2-7): GAGVSQSPSNKVTEKGKDVELRCDPISGHTALYWYRQSLGQGLEFLIYFQGNSAPDKSGLPSDRFSAERTGGSVSTLTIQRTQQEDSAVYLCASSLVGDRAYEQYFGPGTRLTVT.

J is TRBJ2-3 and V is TRBV20-1; D gene ambiguous. Looked up from germline, CDR1 is DFQATT and CDR2 is SNEGSKA (reference sequence). Trimming stripped 5 bases from V and 2 bases from J, with 5 bases between. The CDR3 totals 11 residues. CDR3 DNA: TGCAGTGCTCAACACACAGATACGCAGTATTTT. Amino acid sequence: CSAQHTDTQYF.

The chain carries TRBV4-1 and TRBJ1-1, with 10 bases matching TRBD1. Per the germline V gene, CDR1 is MGHRA and CDR2 is YSYEKL. V trimming: 1 base; J trimming: 1 base; junction bases outside the gene matches: 9. The CDR3 is 18 amino acids. DNA for the CDR3: TGCGCCAGCAGCCAAGGACAGGGGGCGCAAAGGTCGAACACTGAAGCTTTCTTT. It codes for CASSQGQGAQRSNTEAFF.

V and J are TRBV30 and TRBJ2-1; D possibly corresponds to TRBD2 (7 bases). Per germline, CDR1 GTSNPN and CDR2 SVGIG (reference sequence). The CDR3 is made up of 14 amino acids. The V and J ends lost 1 base and 10 bases respectively, with 17 bases between them. CDR3 amino acids: CAWSDARGQGEQFF. CDR3 coding DNA: TGTGCCTGGAGTGACGCGCGGGGGCAGGGGGAGCAGTTCTTC.

The CDR3, as DNA: TGTGCCTGGAACAGGGGGGCGAACACTGAAGCTTTCTTT. Translating gives CAWNRGANTEAFF. The chain is built from TRBV30 and TRBJ1-1, with TRBD1 matching over 8 bases. Germline V gene sequence: CDR1 GTSNPN, CDR2 SVGIG (reference sequence). The junction had 2 bases not matched to a gene; V was cut back by 4 bases and J by 1 base. The CDR3 is 13 amino acids.

This chain joins TRBV10-3 and TRBJ2-7, with 7 bases fitting TRBD2. The trim removed 3 bases at V and 3 bases at J, leaving 2 bases unmatched. Germline V gene lookup returns CDR1 ENHRY and CDR2 SYGVKD. The length of the CDR3 is 13 residues. CDR3 residues: CAISDPGGYEQYF. For the CDR3, the DNA is TGTGCCATCAGTGATCCGGGGGGCTACGAGCAGTACTTC.

This chain connects TRBV5-1 to TRBJ2-3; D is perhaps TRBD1 (5 bases). Deletions cut 4 bases from V and 2 bases from J, with 14 bases between. The CDR3 contains 15 residues. Per germline, CDR1 SGHRS and CDR2 YFSETQ. This chain's CDR3 is CASSGQGPPTDTQYF. As DNA, the CDR3 is TGCGCCAGCAGCGGGCAGGGTCCCCCCACAGATACGCAGTATTTT.

The rearrangement links TRBV5-6 to TRBJ1-6; D may be TRBD1 (5 bases). The length of the CDR3 is 13 residues. Germline loops: CDR1 SGHDT, CDR2 YYEEEE. Trimming cost V 6 bases and J 7 bases, with 11 bases left between them. The CDR3 spells CASTGTANSPLHF. CDR3 nucleotide sequence: TGTGCCAGCACCGGGACGGCAAATTCACCCCTCCACTTT.

The genes are TRBV29-1 and TRBJ2-7; no reliable D call. CDR3 length: 12 residues. Per the germline V gene, CDR1 is SQVTM and CDR2 is ANQGSEA. Trimming shortened V by 6 bases and J by 1 base, and 10 bases separated the two germline ends. The CDR3 DNA reads as TGCAGCGTCGTGGAATTATCCTACGAGCAGTACTTC. Translating gives CSVVELSYEQYF.

J is TRBJ2-5 and V is TRBV5-6; D unclear. Germline loops: CDR1 SGHDT, CDR2 YYEEEE. The CDR3 covers 17 residues. Trimming removed 0 bases from V and 0 bases from J, with 15 bases in between. The CDR3 is CASSLGLPPTHQETQYF. The CDR3 region has the DNA TGTGCCAGCAGCTTGGGGCTCCCGCCGACCCACCAAGAGACCCAGTACTTC.

This clone has more than one count but fewer than ten. V and J are TRBV7-2 and TRBJ1-5; D is uncertain. This CDR3 has 13 residues. The ends were cut back, 4 bases at V and 5 bases at J, with 9 bases in the middle. Per the germline V gene, CDR1 is SGHTA and CDR2 is FQGNSA. This CDR3 reads CASSSYTDQPQHF. Written as DNA, the CDR3 is TGTGCCAGCAGCTCCTACACTGATCAGCCCCAGCATTTT.

This clone was picked up a small number of times. DNA for the CDR3: TGTGCCTGGAGTGTTGCGGGAGCTACTGGGCAGTTCTTC. This codes for CAWSVAGATGQFF. This chain joins TRBV30 and TRBJ2-1; TRBD2 agrees at 7 bases. The V and J ends lost 0 bases and 12 bases, in that order; junction bases with no gene match: 8. Germline loops: CDR1 GTSNPN, CDR2 SVGIG (reference sequence). The CDR3 extends over 13 amino acids.

The chain is built from TRBV2 and TRBJ2-6; the D is unclear. V gave up 3 bases and J gave up 0 bases, with 9 bases separating them. The length of the CDR3 is 16 residues. Germline loops: CDR1 SNHLY, CDR2 FYNNEI. The CDR3 here is CASSDGRSSGANVLTF. DNA of the CDR3: TGTGCCAGCAGTGACGGCAGGAGCTCTGGGGCCAACGTCCTGACTTTC.

This chain joins TRBV7-9 and TRBJ1-1; possible D gene TRBD1, 5 bases. Deletions cut 2 bases from V and 0 bases from J, with 7 bases between. The CDR3 runs 14 residues. Germline V gene data show CDR1 as SEHNR and CDR2 as FQNEAQ (reference sequence). Here the CDR3 DNA reads TGTGCCAGCAGCTTATCGACAGTGAACACTGAAGCTTTCTTT. This encodes CASSLSTVNTEAFF.

J is TRBJ1-1 and V is TRBV11-2, with D unclear. V lost 0 bases to trimming and J lost 1 base, with 12 bases between them. The CDR3 loop spans 16 amino acids. Germline lookup yields CDR1 SGHAT and CDR2 FQNNGV. The CDR3 coding sequence is TGTGCCAGCAGCTTAGAGGCCGGGTGGGCGAACACTGAAGCTTTCTTT. Amino acids: CASSLEAGWANTEAFF.

The chain couples TRBV2 to TRBJ1-1; perhaps TRBD1 as D (5 bases). CDR1 is SNHLY, CDR2 FYNNEI, per germline. Deletions cut 6 bases from V and 6 bases from J, with 29 bases between. This CDR3 spans 18 amino acids. The chain's CDR3 is CASSVSPVGGVLGPEAFF. In DNA form, the CDR3 reads TGTGCCAGCAGCGTAAGCCCTGTCGGGGGGGTCTTAGGCCCTGAAGCTTTCTTT.

The chain employs TRBV7-8 and TRBJ2-7; 14 nucleotides match TRBD2. Germline CDR1 is SGHVS and CDR2 is FQNEAQ. Losses at the gene ends were 1 base for V and 5 bases for J; bases not matched to a gene: 10. The CDR3 totals 18 residues. CDR3 residues: CASSLVSGLAGVGNEQYF. CDR3 coding DNA: TGTGCCAGCAGCTTAGTTTCGGGACTAGCGGGAGTTGGTAACGAGCAGTACTTC.

The V call is TRBV6-1, the J call TRBJ2-7; TRBD2 matches at 7 bases. J gave up 1 base and V 2 bases, and 8 bases lay outside the gene matches. The length of the CDR3 is 16 residues. Germline V gene data show CDR1 as MNHNS and CDR2 as SASEGT. Written as DNA, the CDR3 is TGTGCCAGCAGTGAAATGGGGGGAGGGTCATCCTACGAGCAGTACTTC. Residues: CASSEMGGGSSYEQYF.

The chain uses TRBV27 and TRBJ1-2; D gene unclear. This CDR3 region has 15 residues. V shed 6 bases and J shed 0 bases, with 14 bases lying between them. Looked up from germline, CDR1 is MNHEY and CDR2 is SMNVEV (reference sequence). The CDR3 protein is CASSPRIDANYGYTF. The CDR3 DNA reads TGTGCCAGCAGCCCGAGAATCGATGCTAACTATGGCTACACCTTC.

The sample holds a few counts of this clone. A read error may produce the germline difference seen at one junction end. V and J are TRBV29-1 and TRBJ1-1; D remains ambiguous. The CDR3 length is 9 residues. Germline lookup yields CDR1 SQVTM and CDR2 ANQGSEA. CDR3 loop: CSAALNPIF. For the CDR3, the DNA is TGCAGCGCCGCGCTAAACCCCATCTTT.

The chain uses TRBV7-2 and TRBJ2-3; no definite D call. Germline CDR1 reads SGHTA; CDR2 reads FQGNSA. The V and J ends lost 2 bases and 4 bases respectively, with 10 bases between them. The CDR3 runs 14 residues. CDR3 sequence reads: CASSLTLPPDTQYF. CDR3 coding DNA: TGTGCCAGCAGCTTAACCCTACCCCCAGATACGCAGTATTTT.

This rearrangement joins TRBV4-1 to TRBJ2-7; D remains ambiguous. Germline V gives CDR1 MGHRA, CDR2 YSYEKL. This CDR3 spans 18 amino acids. The V end was cut by 1 base, the J end by 4 bases, with 23 bases between. The CDR3 protein is CASSQGPRTALTPYEQYF. DNA of the CDR3: TGCGCCAGCAGCCAAGGGCCCCGCACAGCCCTTACCCCGTACGAGCAGTACTTC.